A selection of T cell receptor beta chains follows, all from one sample in a study of blood T cell repertoires in COVID-19. Measured with immunoSEQ multiplex PCR; TCRdb has only the in-frame clones, and not every one. The table lists under 200,000 clones, 83% of them singletons. Source material: peripheral blood. The origin of the receptors is an elderly woman with acute or convalescent COVID-19. CDR3s include the opening cysteine and the closing phenylalanine or tryptophan. A D gene is named only where the DNA matches it firmly. Size is omitted from some rows. Given values are once, few, many or a class for expanded clones.

d_gene	abundance	v_gene	j_gene	CDR3aa	CDR3nt
TRBD1	NA	TRBV19	TRBJ1-2	CASSLRQGGYGYTF	TGTGCCAGTAGCCTCCGACAGGGCGGGTATGGCTACACCTTC
TRBD1	NA	TRBV18	TRBJ2-7	CASSPPGQLKREQYF	TGTGCCAGCTCACCCCCGGGACAGCTGAAACGGGAGCAGTACTTC
NA	NA	TRBV4-3	TRBJ2-7	CASSPGDSKAEQYF	TGCGCCAGCAGCCCTGGGGACTCGAAGGCCGAGCAGTACTTC
TRBD1	NA	TRBV12-3/TRBV12-4	TRBJ1-1	CASTDRADTEAFF	TGTGCCAGCACTGACAGGGCGGACACTGAAGCTTTCTTT
TRBD2	NA	TRBV6-5	TRBJ2-3	CASSYGRGDTQYF	TGTGCCAGCAGTTACGGGAGGGGAGATACGCAGTATTTT
NA	NA	TRBV3-1/TRBV3-2	TRBJ1-1	CASSQYSSEAFF	TGTGCCAGCAGCCAATATTCTTCTGAAGCTTTCTTT
TRBD1	NA	TRBV6-6	TRBJ1-5	CASSYPGQPNQPQHF	TGTGCCAGCAGTTACCCGGGACAGCCCAATCAGCCCCAGCATTTT
TRBD1	NA	TRBV6-6	TRBJ2-7	CASSYSTAGGEEQYF	TGTGCCAGCAGTTACTCGACGGCAGGGGGAGAGGAGCAGTACTTC
NA	NA	TRBV7-2	TRBJ1-2	CASMTSDYVGYTF	TGTGCCAGCATGACAAGTGACTACGTGGGCTACACCTTC
NA	few	TRBV6-1	TRBJ2-7	CASSERTASYEQYF	TGTGCCAGCAGTGAACGGACAGCTTCCTACGAGCAGTACTTC
TRBD2	NA	TRBV29-1	TRBJ2-1	CSVNGGSSSYNEQFF	TGCAGCGTTAACGGCGGGAGCTCTTCCTACAATGAGCAGTTCTTC
NA	once	TRBV19	TRBJ1-2	CASSLDQGSYGYTF	TGTGCCAGTAGTCTAGACCAGGGGTCCTATGGCTACACCTTC
TRBD2	NA	TRBV4-3	TRBJ2-3	CASSQNLVAGDTDTQYF	TGCGCCAGCAGCCAAAACCTTGTAGCGGGGGACACAGATACGCAGTATTTT
TRBD2	NA	TRBV7-2	TRBJ2-5	CASSFQGGGSLETQYF	TGTGCCAGCAGCTTCCAGGGCGGGGGGAGCTTAGAGACCCAGTACTTC
NA	NA	TRBV28	TRBJ1-5	CASSLRQHLNQPQHF	TGTGCCAGCAGTCTACGACAGCACTTAAATCAGCCCCAGCATTTT
NA	NA	TRBV18	TRBJ2-3	CATLGLANTTSTDTQYF	TGTGCCACCTTGGGCCTAGCGAATACGACTAGCACAGATACGCAGTATTTT
TRBD1	NA	TRBV19	TRBJ1-6	CASNPDRASSPLHF	TGTGCCAGTAACCCGGACAGGGCGAGTTCACCCCTCCACTTT
TRBD1	NA	TRBV10-3	TRBJ1-4	CAISTKRQGEEKLFF	TGTGCCATCTCCACCAAGAGACAGGGGGAAGAAAAACTGTTTTTT
TRBD1	once	TRBV29-1	TRBJ2-7	CSVRPGQGSYEQYF	TGCAGCGTTCGCCCGGGACAGGGATCCTACGAGCAGTACTTC
NA	few	TRBV6-5	TRBJ2-7	CASSYSWQGSYEQYF	TGTGCCAGCAGTTACTCCTGGCAGGGCTCCTACGAGCAGTACTTC
TRBD2	NA	TRBV6-5	TRBJ2-5	CASSYSAGAETQYF	TGTGCCAGCAGTTACTCTGCGGGAGCGGAGACCCAGTACTTC
NA	NA	TRBV30	TRBJ2-2	CAWSVGGSTNTGELFF	TGTGCCTGGAGTGTAGGGGGTTCCACCAACACCGGGGAGCTGTTTTTT